Below, 2 T cell receptor beta chains from the same sample are listed, as sequenced in a study of shared clonotypes between healthy human individuals. Sequencing was performed with immunoSEQ multiplex PCR; in TCRdb, only in-frame clones are kept and a portion is missing. The repertoire consists of 740,000 or so clones, with less than 80% occurring once and the leading ten covering around 1.8%. The material sequenced was memory CD4+ T cells sorted from blood. The sample's subset: CD45RA-negative fraction. All receptors derive from a woman in her twenties or thirties in good health.

The chain joins TRBV28 to TRBJ2-7; possibly TRBD2 for D (6 bases). From germline, CDR1 is MDHEN and CDR2 SYDVKM. Trimming cost V 6 bases and J 1 base, with 7 bases left between them. The CDR3 totals 12 residues. In DNA, the CDR3 is TGTGCCAGCAGGGAGGGGTCCTACGAGCAGTACTTC. This gives the protein CASREGSYEQYF.

This clone was counted only a few times. J is TRBJ2-3 and V is TRBV28, with D tentatively TRBD2 (6 bases). Looked up from germline, CDR1 is MDHEN and CDR2 is SYDVKM. V lost 5 bases and J lost 3, with 15 bases in between. The CDR3 has 15 residues. The CDR3 loop is CASSPTPEGTDTQYF. CDR3 DNA: TGTGCCAGCAGTCCTACCCCGGAGGGAACAGATACGCAGTATTTT.